The 10 T cell receptor beta chains in this list originate from one sample, sequenced in a study of T cell changes during pregnancy in multiple sclerosis. Sequencing was performed with immunoSEQ multiplex PCR; in TCRdb, only in-frame clones are kept and a portion is missing. The table includes about 84,000 clones, 94% detected once. Sequenced material: peripheral blood, taken in the second trimester of pregnancy. These receptors were taken from a female donor in good health, enrolled as a control in a pregnancy study.

This chain links TRBV27 with TRBJ2-6; possible D gene TRBD2, 5 bases. Deletions cut 6 bases from V and 1 base from J, with 19 bases between. Germline V gene sequence: CDR1 MNHEY, CDR2 SMNVEV (reference sequence). This CDR3 spans 18 amino acids. The CDR3, as DNA: TGTGCCAGCAGGGAAATCGGGGAGTCCCCTTCTGGGGCCAACGTCCTGACTTTC. The encoded protein is CASREIGESPSGANVLTF.

This chain joins TRBV6-1 and TRBJ2-5; D may be TRBD1 (6 bases). CDR1 and CDR2 from the germline V gene are MNHNS and SASEGT. Trimming removed 7 bases at V and 1 base at J, with 13 bases between. This CDR3 spans 14 amino acids. The DNA of the CDR3 is TGTGCCAGCACACAGGGCAGAGGCCAAGAGACCCAGTACTTC. This encodes CASTQGRGQETQYF.

J is TRBJ1-1 and V is TRBV27, with D uncertain. V gave up 0 bases and J gave up 0 bases, with 11 bases separating them. The germline V gene encodes CDR1 MNHEY and CDR2 SMNVEV (reference sequence). The CDR3 loop spans 16 amino acids. CDR3 protein: CASSLSPGTMNTEAFF. The CDR3 DNA follows: TGTGCCAGCAGTTTATCTCCAGGAACGATGAACACTGAAGCTTTCTTT.

The rearrangement links TRBV9 to TRBJ2-1; D uncertain. The CDR3 runs 15 residues. V lost 4 bases to trimming and J lost 0 bases, with 11 bases between them. Germline CDR1 reads SGDLS; CDR2 reads YYNGEE. Here the CDR3 reads CASSPYLSSYNEQFF. CDR3 bases: TGTGCCAGCAGCCCCTATTTGAGCTCCTACAATGAGCAGTTCTTC. Together with reference TRBV9 and TRBJ2-1, the CDR3 gives the full variable domain: DSGVTQTPKHLITATGQRVTLRCSPRSGDLSVYWYQQSLDQGLQFLIQYYNGEERAKGNILERFSAQQFPDLHSELNLSSLELGDSALYFCASSPYLSSYNEQFFGPGTRLTVL.

This clone was picked up one time. The chain links TRBV19 to TRBJ2-7; D is perhaps TRBD2 (6 bases). The CDR3 contains 14 residues. In germline, CDR1 is LNHDA, CDR2 SQIVND (reference sequence). Trimming took 3 bases from V and 2 from J, leaving 11 bases between them. Here the CDR3 DNA reads TGTGCCAGTAGTATCGGACTAACCACCTACGAGCAGTACTTC. Amino acid sequence: CASSIGLTTYEQYF.

The rearrangement joins TRBV2 to TRBJ2-4, with TRBD1 identical over 7 bases. Germline V gene lookup returns CDR1 SNHLY and CDR2 FYNNEI. This CDR3 spans 14 amino acids. The trim removed 7 bases at V and 4 bases at J, leaving 7 bases unmatched. CDR3 protein: CASKYETGKNIQYF. The CDR3 DNA follows: TGTGCCAGCAAGTATGAGACAGGGAAAAACATTCAGTACTTC.

The chain uses TRBV27 and TRBJ1-2; TRBD1 matches 8 bases. The CDR3 runs 14 residues. The V gene's germline CDR1 is MNHEY and CDR2 SMNVEV (reference sequence). Trimming removed 5 bases from V and 4 bases from J; junction bases left unmatched: 6. The CDR3 loop is CASSGQGRGYGYTF. CDR3 in DNA: TGTGCCAGCAGTGGACAGGGTAGAGGCTATGGCTACACCTTC.

This sequence joins TRBV7-6 and TRBJ1-2, with D perhaps TRBD1 (5 bases). The germline CDR1 and CDR2 sequences are SGHVS and FNYEAQ. Between the trimmed V and J ends, which lost 5 bases and 2 bases, there was a span of 12 bases. This CDR3 spans 14 amino acids. The CDR3 loop is CASSRTTDNYGYTF. Written as DNA, the CDR3 is TGTGCCAGCAGCCGAACGACAGACAACTATGGCTACACCTTC.

The chain recombines TRBV4-1 with TRBJ1-5; tentatively, D is TRBD1 (6 bases). The length of the CDR3 is 14 residues. Germline CDR1 and CDR2: MGHRA and YSYEKL. The germline V and J ends were trimmed by 1 base and 5 bases, with 9 bases remaining between them. The CDR3 spells CASSQGQVYQPQHF. In DNA, the CDR3 is TGCGCCAGCAGCCAAGGACAGGTTTATCAGCCCCAGCATTTT.

The rearrangement uses TRBV6-5 and TRBJ2-5; 9 nucleotides align to TRBD2. The V gene's germline CDR1 is MNHEY and CDR2 SVGAGI. CDR3 length equals 15 residues. Trimming at V came to 2 bases and at J to 6 bases, leaving 7 bases not matched to a gene. In DNA, the CDR3 is TGTGCCAGCAGTTACGGAGCGGGAGGCACACAGACCCAGTACTTC. Translated: CASSYGAGGTQTQYF.